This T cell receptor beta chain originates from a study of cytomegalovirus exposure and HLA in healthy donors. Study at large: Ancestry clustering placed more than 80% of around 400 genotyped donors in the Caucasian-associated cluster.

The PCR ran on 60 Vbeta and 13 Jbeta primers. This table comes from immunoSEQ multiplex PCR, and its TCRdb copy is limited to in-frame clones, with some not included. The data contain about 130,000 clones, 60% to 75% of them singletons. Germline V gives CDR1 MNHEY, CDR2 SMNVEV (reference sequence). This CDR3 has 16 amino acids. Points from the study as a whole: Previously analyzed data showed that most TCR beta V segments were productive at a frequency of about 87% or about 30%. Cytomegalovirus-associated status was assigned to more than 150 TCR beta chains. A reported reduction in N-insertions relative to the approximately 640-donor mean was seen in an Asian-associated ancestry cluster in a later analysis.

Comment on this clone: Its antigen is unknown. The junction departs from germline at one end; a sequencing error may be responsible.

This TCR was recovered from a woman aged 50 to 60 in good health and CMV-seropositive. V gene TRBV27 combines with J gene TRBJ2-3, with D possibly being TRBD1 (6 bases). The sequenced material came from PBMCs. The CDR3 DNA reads TGTGCCAGCAGTCTATCGGACAGCCAAGGGGCTAATACGCAGTATTTT. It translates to CASSLSDSQGANTQYF.